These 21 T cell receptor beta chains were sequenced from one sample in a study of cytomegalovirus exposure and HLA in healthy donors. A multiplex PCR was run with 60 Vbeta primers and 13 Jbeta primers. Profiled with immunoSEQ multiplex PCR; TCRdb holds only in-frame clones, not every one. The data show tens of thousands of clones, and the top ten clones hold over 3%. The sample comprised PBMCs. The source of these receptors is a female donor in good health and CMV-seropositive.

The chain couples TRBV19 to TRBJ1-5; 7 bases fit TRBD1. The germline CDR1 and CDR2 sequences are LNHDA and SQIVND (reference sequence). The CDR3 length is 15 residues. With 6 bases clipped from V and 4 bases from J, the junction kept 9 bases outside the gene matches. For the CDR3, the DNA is TGTGCCAGTAGCTCCCATGGGACAGAGAATCAGCCCCAGCATTTT. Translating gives CASSSHGTENQPQHF.

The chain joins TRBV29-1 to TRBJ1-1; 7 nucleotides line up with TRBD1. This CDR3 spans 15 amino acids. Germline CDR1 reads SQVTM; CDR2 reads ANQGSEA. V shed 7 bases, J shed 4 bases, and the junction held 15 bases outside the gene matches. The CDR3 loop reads CSAIGGAGGTTEAFF. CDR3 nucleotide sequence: TGCAGCGCCATAGGAGGGGCAGGGGGAACCACTGAAGCTTTCTTT.

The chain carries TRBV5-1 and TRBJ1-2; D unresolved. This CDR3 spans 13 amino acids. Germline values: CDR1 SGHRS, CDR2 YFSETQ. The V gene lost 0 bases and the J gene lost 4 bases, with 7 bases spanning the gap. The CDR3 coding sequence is TGCGCCAGCAGCTTGGTAGGACTCTATGGCTACACCTTC. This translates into CASSLVGLYGYTF.

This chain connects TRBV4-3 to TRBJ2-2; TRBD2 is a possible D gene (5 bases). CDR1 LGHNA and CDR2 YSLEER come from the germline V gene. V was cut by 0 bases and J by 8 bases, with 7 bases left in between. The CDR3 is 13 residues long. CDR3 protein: CASSQERGGELFF. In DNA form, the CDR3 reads TGCGCCAGCAGCCAAGAAAGAGGGGGGGAGCTGTTTTTT.

The CDR3 DNA is TGTGCCAGCAGCCCGTCGGGAGGGCGGGAGTACTACGAGCAGTACTTC. Its translation: CASSPSGGREYYEQYF. The chain combines TRBV4-2 with TRBJ2-7; 8 bases line up with TRBD2. The CDR3 loop spans 16 amino acids. Trimming took 4 bases from V and 3 from J; bases not matched to a gene: 11. Germline V gene data show CDR1 as LGHNA and CDR2 as YNFKEQ.

CDR3 in amino acids: CASSYQGGTFYEQYF. CDR3 coding DNA: TGTGCCAGCAGTTACCAGGGCGGAACATTCTACGAGCAGTACTTC. This chain links TRBV6-6 with TRBJ2-7; tentatively, D is TRBD1 (5 bases). V was clipped by 2 bases and J by 3 bases, with 14 bases between them. The CDR3 has 15 residues. The germline V gene has CDR1 MNHNY and CDR2 SVGAGI (reference sequence).

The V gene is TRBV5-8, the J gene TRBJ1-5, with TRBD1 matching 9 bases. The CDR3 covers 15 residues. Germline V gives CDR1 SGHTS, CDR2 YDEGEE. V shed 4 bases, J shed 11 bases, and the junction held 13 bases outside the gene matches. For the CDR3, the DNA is TGTGCCAGCAGCCCCCGGGACAGGGCCCTAACAGCCCAGCATTTT. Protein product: CASSPRDRALTAQHF. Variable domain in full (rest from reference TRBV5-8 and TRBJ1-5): EAGVTQSPTHLIKTRGQQATLRCSPISGHTSVYWYQQALGLGLQFLLWYDEGEERNRGNFPPRFSGRQFPNYSSELNVNALELEDSALYLCASSPRDRALTAQHFGDGTRLSIL.

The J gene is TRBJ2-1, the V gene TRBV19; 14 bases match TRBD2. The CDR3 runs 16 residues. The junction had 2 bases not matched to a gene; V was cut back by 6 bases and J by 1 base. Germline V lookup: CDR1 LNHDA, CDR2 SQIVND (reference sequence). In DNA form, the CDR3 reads TGTGCCAGTAGAAGACTAGCGGGAGGGTCCTACAATGAGCAGTTCTTC. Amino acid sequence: CASRRLAGGSYNEQFF.

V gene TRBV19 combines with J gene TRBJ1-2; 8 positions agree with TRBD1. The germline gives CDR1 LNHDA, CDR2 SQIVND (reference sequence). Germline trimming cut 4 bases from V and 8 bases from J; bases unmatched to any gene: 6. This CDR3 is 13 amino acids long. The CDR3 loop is CASSTRGRGGYTF. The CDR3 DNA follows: TGTGCCAGTAGTACCAGGGGGCGCGGAGGCTACACCTTC.

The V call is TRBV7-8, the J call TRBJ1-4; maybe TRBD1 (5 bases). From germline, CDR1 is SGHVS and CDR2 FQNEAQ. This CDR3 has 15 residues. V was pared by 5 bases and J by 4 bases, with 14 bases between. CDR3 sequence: CASSRREALNEKLFF. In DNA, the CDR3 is TGTGCCAGCAGCCGCAGGGAGGCGCTTAATGAAAAACTGTTTTTT.

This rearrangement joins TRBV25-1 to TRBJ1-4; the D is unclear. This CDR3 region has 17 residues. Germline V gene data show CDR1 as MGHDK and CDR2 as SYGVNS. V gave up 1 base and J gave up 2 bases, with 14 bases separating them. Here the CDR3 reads CASSESPSIRTNEKLFF. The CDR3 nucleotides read TGTGCCAGCAGTGAATCCCCCAGTATCAGGACTAATGAAAAACTGTTTTTT.

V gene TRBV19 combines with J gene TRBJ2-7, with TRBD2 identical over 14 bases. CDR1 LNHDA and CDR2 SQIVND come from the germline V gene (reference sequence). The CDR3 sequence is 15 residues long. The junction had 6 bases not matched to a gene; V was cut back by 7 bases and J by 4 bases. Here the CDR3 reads CASTPGTSGSYEQYF. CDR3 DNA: TGTGCCAGTACGCCCGGGACTAGCGGGAGTTACGAGCAGTACTTC.

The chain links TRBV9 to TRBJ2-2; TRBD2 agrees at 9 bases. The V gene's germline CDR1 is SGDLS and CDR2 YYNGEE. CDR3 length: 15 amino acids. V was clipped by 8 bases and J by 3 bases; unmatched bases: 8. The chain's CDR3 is CASRSGRLDTGELFF. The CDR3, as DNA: TGTGCCAGTAGAAGCGGGAGGCTCGACACCGGGGAGCTGTTTTTT.

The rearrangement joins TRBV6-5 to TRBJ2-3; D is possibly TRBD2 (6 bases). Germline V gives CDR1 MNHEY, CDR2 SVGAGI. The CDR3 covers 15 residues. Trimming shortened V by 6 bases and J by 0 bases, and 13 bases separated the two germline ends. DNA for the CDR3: TGTGCCAGCAGGATGGGGGGAACCAGCACAGATACGCAGTATTTT. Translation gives CASRMGGTSTDTQYF.

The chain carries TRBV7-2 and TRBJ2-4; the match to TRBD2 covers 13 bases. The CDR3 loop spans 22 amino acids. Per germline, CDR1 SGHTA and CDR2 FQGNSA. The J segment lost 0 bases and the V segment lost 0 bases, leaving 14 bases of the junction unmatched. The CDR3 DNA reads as TGTGCCAGCAGCTTAGCGCTGACACTAGCGGGGGGGGACCTACTAGCCAAAAACATTCAGTACTTC. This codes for CASSLALTLAGGDLLAKNIQYF.

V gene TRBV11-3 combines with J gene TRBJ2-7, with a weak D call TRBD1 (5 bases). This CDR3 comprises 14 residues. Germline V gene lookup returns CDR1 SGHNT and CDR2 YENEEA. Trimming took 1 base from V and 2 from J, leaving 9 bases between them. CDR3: CASSLAPGPYEQYF. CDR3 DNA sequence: TGTGCCAGCAGCTTAGCGCCAGGGCCCTACGAGCAGTACTTC.

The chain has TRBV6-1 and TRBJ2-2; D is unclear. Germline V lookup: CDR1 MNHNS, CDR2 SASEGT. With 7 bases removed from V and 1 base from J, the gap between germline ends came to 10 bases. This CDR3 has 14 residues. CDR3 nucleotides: TGTGCCAGCAATTACGTCGGGAACACCGGGGAGCTGTTTTTT. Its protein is CASNYVGNTGELFF.

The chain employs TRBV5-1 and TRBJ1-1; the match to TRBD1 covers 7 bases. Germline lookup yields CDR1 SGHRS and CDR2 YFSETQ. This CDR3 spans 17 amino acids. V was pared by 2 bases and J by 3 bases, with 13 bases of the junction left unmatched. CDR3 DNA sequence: TGCGCCAGCAGCTTAGGCCCCACAGGGGAACTTTACACTGAAGCTTTCTTT. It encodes CASSLGPTGELYTEAFF.

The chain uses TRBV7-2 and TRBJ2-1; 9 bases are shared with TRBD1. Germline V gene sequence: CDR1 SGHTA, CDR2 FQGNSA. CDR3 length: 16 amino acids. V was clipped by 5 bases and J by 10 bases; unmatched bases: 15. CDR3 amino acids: CASSLNPGQGGDEQFF. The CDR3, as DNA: TGTGCCAGCAGCCTTAATCCGGGACAGGGCGGGGACGAGCAGTTCTTC.

CDR3 nucleotides: TGCGCCAGCAGCCGAACCGGGACACTAGGGGATGAGCAGTTCTTC. It codes for CASSRTGTLGDEQFF. The gene calls are TRBV4-1 and TRBJ2-1, with a tentative D call TRBD1 (6 bases). CDR3 length equals 15 residues. The germline gives CDR1 MGHRA, CDR2 YSYEKL. V was trimmed by 4 bases and J by 8 bases, leaving 18 bases between them.

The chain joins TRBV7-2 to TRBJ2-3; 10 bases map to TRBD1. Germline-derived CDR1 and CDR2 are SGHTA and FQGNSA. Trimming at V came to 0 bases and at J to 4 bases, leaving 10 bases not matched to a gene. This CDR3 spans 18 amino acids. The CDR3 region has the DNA TGTGCCAGCAGCTTAGCAGGGACACGACAGGGGGCGGCAGATACGCAGTATTTT. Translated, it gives CASSLAGTRQGAADTQYF.